This T cell receptor beta chain was profiled in a study of Ad26.COV2.S vaccination and SARS-CoV-2 variants. Study at large: Intramuscular Ad26.COV2.S at 5x10^10 or 1x10^11 viral particles. Findings and caveats of the study: Spike-specific TCR breadth in vaccine recipients exceeded that seen in placebo recipients.

Clones were read by immunoSEQ multiplex PCR, and TCRdb kept only the in-frame ones, dropping some. The sample has about 370,000 clones; approximately 86% are singletons. Notes on this clone: What it binds is not known.

The sample's treatment: 15 to 20 received Ad26.COV2.S at low or high dose, single or two shots; 5 received placebo; per-sample allocation not given. Sampling happened 63 days after the first vaccine or placebo injection. A Boston donor was an adult aged 18-55 years. Vaccine was an Ad26 vector expressing Wuhan-strain SARS-CoV-2 spike. The specimen was peripheral blood, collected in a trial of Ad26.COV2.S vaccine versus placebo. The sequence came from a person aged 18-65 years who received the Ad26.COV2.S COVID-19 vaccine or a placebo.

CDR3 loop: CASRQGLRGTQYF. In nucleotides, the CDR3 is TGTGCCAGTAGACAGGGGTTAAGGGGGACCCAGTACTTC. V is TRBV19 and J is TRBJ2-5; 7 positions agree with TRBD1. The CDR3 contains 13 residues. The ends lost 6 bases at V and 7 bases at J; junction bases unmatched: 8. Germline V gives CDR1 LNHDA, CDR2 SQIVND (reference sequence).